The present TCR beta chain was sequenced within a study of radiotherapy plus CTLA-4 blockade in lung cancer. Method: immunoSEQ multiplex PCR; TCRdb's copy keeps in-frame clones and lacks some. The sample yields some 60,000 clones, roughly four fifths seen once. This CDR3 contains 14 residues. V lost 4 bases and J lost 0, with 7 bases in between. Germline V gene lookup returns CDR1 SGDLS and CDR2 YYNGEE. This clone was recorded only once. The receptor's source is a human donor with non-small cell lung cancer who had a complete response to radiotherapy plus ipilimumab. The chain employs TRBV9 and TRBJ2-2; D gene ambiguous. This sample comprised peripheral blood, obtained from a patient treated with radiotherapy plus ipilimumab. CDR3 bases: TGTGCCAGCAGCTACGGGTCGAACACCGGGGAGCTGTTTTTT. It translates to CASSYGSNTGELFF.